Listed below are T cell receptor beta chains from one sample, sequenced in a study of PD-1 blockade in classical Hodgkin lymphoma. The data were produced by immunoSEQ multiplex PCR, yet TCRdb's version contains in-frame clones alone and is incomplete. The data show 50,000 to 65,000 clones, approximately 90% seen once. This material consisted of peripheral blood mononuclear cells (PBMCs), taken before the second cycle of nivolumab. These receptors all stem from a human donor with classical Hodgkin lymphoma. Both conserved end residues are part of each CDR3. The D gene is left open where the match is weak. Clone size, where shown, is once, few, many, or a class for clones that have expanded.

V,size,length,J,D,CDR3,DNA
TRBV11-2,-,15,TRBJ2-2,TRBD1,CASSSHRGEKPGSFF,TGTGCCAGCAGCTCCCACAGGGGTGAAAAACCGGGGAGCTTTTTT
TRBV27,-,14,TRBJ1-5,-,CASIPDRRNQPQHF,TGTGCCAGCATCCCCGACCGACGCAATCAGCCCCAGCATTTT
TRBV6-6,-,15,TRBJ2-1,TRBD2,CASTMREGSHNEQFF,TGTGCCAGCACGATGAGGGAGGGCTCTCACAATGAGCAGTTCTTC
TRBV29-1,once,14,TRBJ1-1,TRBD1,CSVASQGAFAEAFF,TGCAGCGTTGCATCTCAGGGGGCATTCGCTGAAGCTTTCTTT
TRBV5-6,-,16,TRBJ2-1,TRBD2,CASSPSLAGAYNEQFF,TGTGCCAGCAGCCCGTCGCTAGCGGGAGCCTACAATGAGCAGTTCTTC
TRBV19,-,14,TRBJ2-3,-,CASRDGRSTDTQYF,TGTGCCAGTCGGGACGGAAGATCCACAGATACGCAGTATTTT
TRBV5-1,-,15,TRBJ2-6,-,CASSFPASGANVLTF,TGCGCCAGCAGCTTTCCAGCCTCTGGGGCCAACGTCCTGACTTTC
TRBV10-1,once,18,TRBJ1-1,TRBD1,CASSEQPSGQGVDTEAFF,TGCGCCAGCAGTGAGCAACCCTCGGGACAGGGGGTTGACACTGAAGCTTTCTTT
TRBV19,-,15,TRBJ2-3,-,CASSTDKGVTDTQYF,TGTGCCAGTAGTACCGACAAGGGGGTCACAGATACGCAGTATTTT
TRBV6-4,-,12,TRBJ2-3,-,CASSDSTDTQYF,TGTGCCAGCAGTGACTCGACAGATACGCAGTATTTT
TRBV11-2,-,12,TRBJ1-1,-,CASSLEIGEAFF,TGTGCCAGCAGCTTAGAAATTGGGGAAGCTTTCTTT
TRBV12-5,-,13,TRBJ2-3,-,CASGRGDRDTQYF,TGTGCTAGTGGGAGAGGAGATAGAGATACGCAGTATTTT
TRBV14,-,16,TRBJ1-2,-,CASSQDIPGVGYGYTF,TGTGCCAGCAGCCAAGATATCCCAGGGGTCGGCTATGGCTACACCTTC
TRBV10-3,-,16,TRBJ2-5,TRBD2,CAISNILAGVEETQYF,TGTGCCATCAGTAACATACTAGCGGGGGTGGAAGAGACCCAGTACTTC
TRBV4-2,-,18,TRBJ2-6,-,CASSQEWALFSGANVLTF,TGTGCCAGCAGCCAAGAATGGGCTCTTTTCTCTGGGGCCAACGTCCTGACTTTC
TRBV6-1,few,15,TRBJ1-5,TRBD1,CASSWTGESNQPQHF,TGTGCCAGCTCCTGGACAGGGGAGAGCAATCAGCCCCAGCATTTT
TRBV7-2,-,14,TRBJ2-5,-,CASSLGSGQETQYF,TGTGCCAGCAGCTTAGGTAGCGGCCAAGAGACCCAGTACTTC
TRBV29-1,-,13,TRBJ1-2,-,CSVAQQTNYGYTF,TGCAGCGTTGCTCAACAGACGAACTATGGCTACACCTTC
TRBV5-1,-,16,TRBJ2-2,-,CASSLVSGGLTGELFF,TGCGCCAGCAGCTTGGTATCAGGGGGGCTCACCGGGGAGCTGTTTTTT
TRBV7-9,-,16,TRBJ2-7,-,CASSLAGEQKVYEQYF,TGTGCCAGCAGCTTAGCGGGGGAACAGAAGGTCTACGAGCAGTACTTC
TRBV9,-,13,TRBJ2-1,-,CASSVHGANEQFF,TGTGCCAGCAGCGTACACGGGGCCAATGAGCAGTTCTTC
TRBV19,-,16,TRBJ2-2,-,CASSIPRGGYTGELFF,TGTGCCAGTAGTATCCCCCGGGGTGGGTACACCGGGGAGCTGTTTTTT
TRBV11-2,-,15,TRBJ2-5,TRBD2,CASSFRLAGQETQYF,TGTGCCAGCAGCTTTCGACTAGCGGGGCAAGAGACCCAGTACTTC
TRBV27,-,14,TRBJ1-4,-,CASSLLAGREKLFF,TGTGCCAGCAGTTTATTGGCAGGGCGCGAAAAACTGTTTTTT
TRBV7-8,-,16,TRBJ2-1,TRBD2,CASSPNPAGEVDEQFF,TGTGCCAGCAGCCCAAACCCAGCGGGAGAGGTGGATGAGCAGTTCTTC
TRBV9,-,14,TRBJ1-6,-,CASSVVGADSPLHF,TGTGCCAGCAGCGTAGTGGGGGCGGATTCACCCCTCCACTTT
TRBV6-5,-,14,TRBJ2-7,-,CASSYSDPSYEQYF,TGTGCCAGCAGTTACTCTGACCCCTCCTACGAGCAGTACTTC
TRBV27,-,16,TRBJ2-1,-,CASSPPDGPEYNEQFF,TGTGCCAGCAGCCCCCCCGATGGGCCCGAGTACAATGAGCAGTTCTTC
TRBV11-1,-,14,TRBJ2-7,-,CASSFSGIDYEQYF,TGTGCCAGCAGCTTTTCGGGGATAGACTACGAGCAGTACTTC
TRBV6-1,-,14,TRBJ2-7,TRBD1,CASSVPGTVPEQYF,TGTGCCAGCAGTGTGCCCGGGACAGTACCCGAGCAGTACTTC
TRBV27,-,14,TRBJ1-1,-,CASGPARLNTEAFF,TGTGCCAGCGGGCCAGCGCGGTTAAACACTGAAGCTTTCTTT
TRBV19,-,17,TRBJ2-2,TRBD1,CASSSTSGTGYGGELFF,TGTGCCAGTAGTTCGACATCCGGGACAGGGTATGGCGGGGAGCTGTTTTTT
TRBV6-5,-,15,TRBJ2-3,TRBD2,CASSPTSGSTDTQYF,TGTGCCAGCAGTCCCACTAGCGGTAGCACAGATACGCAGTATTTT
TRBV29-1,-,13,TRBJ1-2,-,CSVEDPQGYGYTF,TGCAGCGTTGAAGATCCGCAGGGGTATGGCTACACCTTC
TRBV6-6,once,15,TRBJ2-3,TRBD1,CASSNGQGDTDTQYF,TGTGCCAGCAGTAACGGACAGGGCGACACAGATACGCAGTATTTT
TRBV5-1,-,17,TRBJ1-2,-,CASSLVRDSEGHYGYTF,TGCGCCAGCAGCTTGGTGAGGGACTCGGAGGGACACTATGGCTACACCTTC
TRBV5-4,-,17,TRBJ2-7,TRBD1,CASSDVPGQGARYEQYF,TGTGCCAGCAGCGACGTTCCGGGACAGGGGGCAAGGTACGAGCAGTACTTC
TRBV4-1,-,15,TRBJ2-7,TRBD2,CASNQDPAGVGEQYF,TGCGCCAGCAACCAAGACCCAGCGGGGGTGGGCGAGCAGTACTTC
TRBV7-9,-,15,TRBJ2-7,TRBD1,CASSLTGGPAYEQYF,TGTGCCAGCAGCCTAACAGGGGGCCCCGCCTACGAGCAGTACTTC
TRBV2,-,11,TRBJ2-1,-,CASRESNEQFF,TGTGCCAGCAGAGAGTCAAATGAGCAGTTCTTC
TRBV19,-,15,TRBJ2-5,TRBD2,CASSIITGTSETQYF,TGTGCCAGTAGTATAATCACGGGGACTAGTGAGACCCAGTACTTC
TRBV29-1,-,13,TRBJ2-1,-,CSVEGRINNEQFF,TGCAGCGTTGAGGGGAGGATTAACAATGAGCAGTTCTTC
TRBV9,-,13,TRBJ1-5,-,CASSVGDDQPQHF,TGTGCCAGCAGCGTGGGGGACGATCAGCCCCAGCATTTT
TRBV9,once,14,TRBJ1-5,-,CASSPGGSNQPQHF,TGTGCCAGCAGTCCCGGGGGTTCCAATCAGCCCCAGCATTTT
TRBV10-3,-,18,TRBJ1-2,-,CAITPGAGSSDLGYGYTF,TGTGCCATCACCCCGGGGGCTGGCAGTTCAGACCTGGGCTATGGCTACACCTTC
TRBV19,-,16,TRBJ2-3,TRBD1,CASSIGRQGDTDTQYF,TGTGCCAGTAGTATAGGTAGACAGGGAGACACAGATACGCAGTATTTT
TRBV28,-,15,TRBJ1-1,-,CASTQGQGGYTEAFF,TGTGCCAGCACTCAAGGCCAAGGGGGGTACACTGAAGCTTTCTTT
TRBV7-9,-,18,TRBJ2-7,-,CASSPGTALGERSYEQYF,TGTGCCAGCAGCCCTGGGACCGCCTTGGGGGAGCGATCCTACGAGCAGTACTTC
TRBV30,-,18,TRBJ2-6,TRBD1,CAWSKDRTGGAGANVLTF,TGTGCCTGGAGTAAGGACCGGACAGGGGGCGCCGGGGCCAACGTCCTGACTTTC
TRBV25-1,-,12,TRBJ2-5,-,CASRAGKETQYF,TGTGCCAGCAGGGCCGGTAAAGAGACCCAGTACTTC
TRBV7-6,-,18,TRBJ2-3,TRBD2,CASSLGVGLAGDTDTQYF,TGTGCCAGCAGCTTGGGAGTGGGACTAGCGGGAGATACAGATACGCAGTATTTT
TRBV11-2,few,16,TRBJ1-1,TRBD1,CASSLGATGGNTEAFF,TGTGCCAGCAGCTTAGGGGCCACAGGGGGCAACACTGAAGCTTTCTTT
TRBV11-2,-,16,TRBJ2-1,TRBD2,CASRSSGGGFNNEQFF,TGTGCCAGCAGGTCTAGCGGGGGGGGCTTTAACAATGAGCAGTTCTTC
TRBV6-1,-,13,TRBJ1-1,TRBD1,CASSDRGGTEAFF,TGTGCCAGCAGCGACAGGGGGGGCACTGAAGCTTTCTTT
TRBV30,-,17,TRBJ1-2,-,CAWSVVGKWEANYGYTF,TGTGCCTGGAGTGTAGTGGGAAAGTGGGAAGCTAACTATGGCTACACCTTC
TRBV4-1,once,16,TRBJ2-2,-,CASSQAPTEVTGELFF,TGCGCCAGCAGCCAAGCCCCGACAGAGGTCACCGGGGAGCTGTTTTTT
TRBV5-6,-,14,TRBJ2-7,-,CASSPRGRSYEQYF,TGTGCCAGCAGCCCGCGGGGCAGATCCTACGAGCAGTACTTC
TRBV25-1,-,15,TRBJ2-7,TRBD2,CASSEYSSGSGEQYF,TGTGCCAGCAGTGAATACAGTAGCGGGAGCGGAGAGCAGTACTTC
TRBV4-2,-,15,TRBJ2-5,TRBD2,CASRPSGRAEETQYF,TGTGCCAGCCGCCCTAGCGGGAGGGCCGAGGAGACCCAGTACTTC
TRBV9,-,16,TRBJ1-3,TRBD1,CASSVGQGFSGNTIYF,TGTGCCAGCAGCGTCGGACAGGGATTCTCTGGAAACACCATATATTTT